This T cell receptor (beta chain) was recorded in a study of CXCR3-negative and CXCR3-positive naive CD8 T cells. The wider study: The TRB read total, about 135 million, broke down to about 1.5 +/- 0.3 million reads per library.

Each CD8+ T cell subset was sorted in triplicate, hundreds of thousands of cells each. To note about this clonotype: Its specificity is not known.

Study-level results: Similar TRBV-TRBJ usage was seen in naive cells (both CXCR3-negative and CXCR3-positive), but memory cells differed. Whereas both naive subsets had comparably high diversity, memory CD8+ cells had much lower diversity.

The authors prepared UMI-labeled TRB cDNA libraries by 5' RACE. TCRdb reprocessed the 5' RACE reads; each CDR3 protein has one entry and no DNA is given. The sample includes around 52,000 distinct CDR3 sequences. Germline CDR1 and CDR2: MDHEN and SYDVKM. The CDR3 length is 15 residues. The J gene is TRBJ2-7, the V gene TRBV28; without DNA, the TCRdb call of TRBD1 cannot be checked. The sequenced sample was memory CD8+ T cells from blood. This clonotype originated in a human donor in good health. Some clones in this sample may be carry-over from other donors' samples. The CDR3 sequence: CASSSIRDLSYEQYF.